Following are 17 T cell receptor beta chains from one sample sequenced in a study of CD8+CD57+ T cells in acquired aplastic anemia. CDR3 and TCR beta VDJ profiling relied on genomic DNA as the template. TCRdb re-derived calls from the reads in MiXCR, one entry per CDR3 protein. The sample has 190,000 or so distinct CDR3 sequences, under 50% seen once. The authors sequenced patients whose flow cytometry had shown CD8+CD57+ cell expansion. Sequencing was carried out using sorted CD4+, CD8+, or CD8+CD57+ T cells (not recorded which) from PBMCs. The receptor source for this set is a human donor with aplastic anemia.

This clonotype was counted between two and nine times. A clone one base away is much larger, so this may be a read error. The genes are TRBV20-1 and TRBJ2-7; D might be TRBD2 (5 bases). CDR3 size: 11 residues. The ends were cut back, 1 base at V and 10 bases at J, with 11 bases in the middle. Germline lookup yields CDR1 DFQATT and CDR2 SNEGSKA (reference sequence). The CDR3: CSARGGEDQYF. DNA of the CDR3: TGCAGTGCTAGAGGGGGAGAAGATCAGTACTTC.

The V call is TRBV29-1, the J call TRBJ2-6; D unresolved. The CDR3 consists of 13 residues. V was cut by 6 bases and J by 0 bases, with 6 bases left in between. CDR1 and CDR2 (germline): SQVTM, ANQGSEA. The DNA of the CDR3 is TGCAGCGTCGGGCTCTCTGGGGCCAACGTCCTGACTTTC. It codes for CSVGLSGANVLTF.

CDR3 DNA sequence: TGTGCCATTACTAGCGGGGGGGGAGGTGAGCAGTTCTTC. Residues: CAITSGGGGEQFF. The rearrangement joins TRBV3-1 to TRBJ2-1; TRBD2 matches at 13 bases. Trimming took 10 bases from V and 9 from J; bases not matched to a gene: 6. The CDR3 is made up of 13 amino acids. Germline loops: CDR1 LGHDT, CDR2 YNNKEL (reference sequence).

This clonotype was detected many times. The chain combines TRBV5-1 with TRBJ2-2; no reliable D call. There are 13 residues in the CDR3. Trimming left V 4 bases short and J 5 bases short, with 9 bases between. Germline V gene data show CDR1 as SGHRS and CDR2 as YFSETQ. The CDR3 DNA is TGCGCCAGCAGCCCGTCCGGAACCGGGGAGCTGTTTTTT. As protein: CASSPSGTGELFF.

The V call is TRBV9, the J call TRBJ1-2; 8 bases are a match to TRBD1. CDR3 length: 15 residues. J lost 1 base, V lost 6 bases, and 8 bases had no gene match. Germline CDR1 is SGDLS and CDR2 is YYNGEE. CDR3 in DNA: TGTGCCAGCAACACAGGGGGGGAAAGTAACTATGGCTACACCTTC. Encoded protein: CASNTGGESNYGYTF.

This clonotype was seen ten or more times. The chain has TRBV9 and TRBJ1-2; D possibly corresponds to TRBD1 (5 bases). This CDR3 has 14 residues. Germline lookup yields CDR1 SGDLS and CDR2 YYNGEE. Trimming took 0 bases from V and 5 from J, leaving 11 bases between them. The CDR3 DNA reads as TGTGCCAGCAGCGTAGGGGGGGAAGGGTATGGCTACACCTTC. Protein product: CASSVGGEGYGYTF.

This clonotype turned up a few times. The chain has TRBV9 and TRBJ2-6, with 12 bases matching TRBD2. Germline V lookup: CDR1 SGDLS, CDR2 YYNGEE. CDR3 size: 18 residues. V shed 3 bases, J shed 0 bases, and the junction held 4 bases outside the gene matches. In nucleotides, the CDR3 is TGTGCCAGCAGCGGGAGGACTAGCGGGGCCTCTGGGGCCAACGTCCTGACTTTC. It codes for CASSGRTSGASGANVLTF. Full variable domain (outside the CDR3, taken from reference TRBV9 and TRBJ2-6): DSGVTQTPKHLITATGQRVTLRCSPRSGDLSVYWYQQSLDQGLQFLIQYYNGEERAKGNILERFSAQQFPDLHSELNLSSLELGDSALYFCASSGRTSGASGANVLTFGAGSRLTVL.

The chain has TRBV19 and TRBJ2-7, with a tentative D call TRBD2 (7 bases). Germline V gene sequence: CDR1 LNHDA, CDR2 SQIVND (reference sequence). V was trimmed by 7 bases and J by 4 bases, leaving 20 bases between them. The CDR3 spans 15 residues. CDR3 amino acids: CASTSRSGGSYEQYF. DNA for the CDR3: TGTGCCAGTACCTCCCGGTCGGGGGGCTCGTACGAGCAGTACTTC.

The chain uses TRBV10-2 and TRBJ1-5, with a weak D call TRBD1 (5 bases). V was shortened by 4 bases and J by 1 base, with 14 bases between the two germline ends. From germline, CDR1 is WSHSY and CDR2 SAAADI. There are 16 residues in the CDR3. The CDR3 is CASSGPQGTSNQPQHF. DNA of the CDR3: TGCGCCAGCAGTGGACCCCAAGGGACCAGCAATCAGCCCCAGCATTTT.

This clonotype has a count of ten or more. The chain joins TRBV7-8 to TRBJ1-6; no firm D call. The CDR3 sequence is 14 residues long. Germline CDR1 reads SGHVS; CDR2 reads FQNEAQ. V shed 4 bases and J shed 9 bases, with 13 bases lying between them. CDR3 coding DNA: TGTGCCAGCAGCTCGCCAGAGATAGGTTCACCCCTCCACTTT. As protein: CASSSPEIGSPLHF.

The rearrangement links TRBV7-9 to TRBJ2-7; TRBD2 aligns across 8 bases. The germline V gene has CDR1 SEHNR and CDR2 FQNEAQ (reference sequence). The CDR3 runs to 13 residues. The V segment lost 6 bases and the J segment 3 bases; nucleotides outside the gene matches: 4. CDR3 DNA: TGTGCCAGCAGGTCCACTAGCGGCTACGAGCAGTACTTC. The encoded protein is CASRSTSGYEQYF.

The gene calls are TRBV10-3 and TRBJ1-1, with D maybe TRBD1 (5 bases). Trimming removed 5 bases from V and 4 bases from J, with 8 bases in between. Germline values: CDR1 ENHRY, CDR2 SYGVKD. The CDR3 runs 12 residues. CDR3 sequence reads: CAISRDSTEAFF. In DNA, the CDR3 is TGTGCCATCAGTAGGGACTCCACTGAAGCTTTCTTT.

The chain employs TRBV12-3 or TRBV12-4 and TRBJ1-1; no reliable D call. With 3 bases removed from V and 2 bases from J, the gap between germline ends came to 10 bases. This CDR3 spans 14 amino acids. CDR3 sequence reads: CASSFLDGNTEAFF. Written as DNA, the CDR3 is TGTGCCAGCAGTTTTTTAGACGGCAACACTGAAGCTTTCTTT.

The rearrangement links TRBV29-1 to TRBJ1-1; D perhaps matches TRBD1 (5 bases). Trimming pared 4 bases from V and 0 bases from J, leaving 9 bases between. CDR1 is SQVTM, CDR2 ANQGSEA, per germline. The CDR3 runs 13 residues. CDR3 residues: CSVVDSMNTEAFF. The CDR3 DNA sequence: TGCAGCGTTGTCGACAGTATGAACACTGAAGCTTTCTTT.

The gene calls are TRBV10-1 and TRBJ2-5; D gene uncertain. CDR1 is WNHNN, CDR2 SYGVQD, per germline (reference sequence). This CDR3 is built from 13 residues. Trimming cost V 2 bases and J 1 base, with 5 bases left between them. The CDR3 here is CASSEDFQETQYF. The CDR3, as DNA: TGCGCCAGCAGTGAGGACTTCCAAGAGACCCAGTACTTC.

This clonotype was seen ten or more times. V is TRBV5-1 and J is TRBJ2-7, with 9 bases matching TRBD2. V dropped 6 bases and J dropped 0; count of bases not matched to a gene: 1. The CDR3 extends over 13 amino acids. Per the germline V gene, CDR1 is SGHRS and CDR2 is YFSETQ. CDR3 DNA: TGCGCCAGCACACTAGCGGGCTCCTACGAGCAGTACTTC. Protein: CASTLAGSYEQYF.

Ten or more counts support this clonotype. The chain is built from TRBV20-1 and TRBJ1-2; D might be TRBD1 (5 bases). The CDR3 is 11 residues long. The germline CDR1 and CDR2 sequences are DFQATT and SNEGSKA (reference sequence). Trimming removed 5 bases at V and 6 bases at J, with 10 bases between. The CDR3 region is CSAPGTHGYTF. CDR3 DNA: TGCAGTGCTCCCGGGACCCATGGCTACACCTTC.